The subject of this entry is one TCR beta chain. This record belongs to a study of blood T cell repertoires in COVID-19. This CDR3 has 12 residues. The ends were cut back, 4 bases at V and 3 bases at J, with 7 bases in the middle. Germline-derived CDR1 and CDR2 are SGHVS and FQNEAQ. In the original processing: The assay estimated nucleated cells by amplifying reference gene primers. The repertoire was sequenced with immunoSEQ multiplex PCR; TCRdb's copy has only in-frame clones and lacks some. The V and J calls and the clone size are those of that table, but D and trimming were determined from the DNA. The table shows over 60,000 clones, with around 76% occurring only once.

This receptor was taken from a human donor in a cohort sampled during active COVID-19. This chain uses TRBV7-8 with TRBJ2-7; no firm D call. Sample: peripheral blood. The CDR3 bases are TGTGCCAGCAGCTCAGGTTACTACGAGCAGTACTTC. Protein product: CASSSGYYEQYF.